A single sample is the source of the 5 T cell receptor beta chains below, sequenced in a study of OX40 agonist ivuxolimab in advanced cancers. This table comes from immunoSEQ multiplex PCR, and its TCRdb copy is limited to in-frame clones, with some not included. The data contain tens of thousands of clones, 84% of them singletons. The sequencing used CD4+ or CD8+ T cells sorted from blood, collected in a trial of the OX40 agonist ivuxolimab. These receptors were obtained from an adult with an advanced solid tumor such as melanoma, head and neck, liver or kidney cancer.

V usage is TRBV27 and J usage is TRBJ2-7; TRBD2 aligns across 12 bases. The CDR3 spans 16 residues. CDR1 is MNHEY, CDR2 SMNVEV, per germline (reference sequence). V shed 2 bases and J 3 bases; nucleotides not matched to a gene: 5. CDR3 sequence reads: CASSLSLAGGFYEQYF. The CDR3 DNA follows: TGTGCCAGCAGTTTAAGCCTAGCGGGGGGGTTCTACGAGCAGTACTTC.

The chain employs TRBV7-2 and TRBJ2-2; TRBD1 matches at 10 bases. In germline, CDR1 is SGHTA, CDR2 FQGNSA. The CDR3 has 16 amino acids. V was pared by 7 bases and J by 7 bases, with 12 bases of the junction left unmatched. CDR3 sequence: CASNPRQGAPNGELFF. In nucleotides, the CDR3 is TGTGCCAGCAACCCTAGACAGGGGGCTCCGAACGGGGAGCTGTTTTTT.

This clone was observed a few times. The V call is TRBV7-2, the J call TRBJ2-1; D ambiguous. CDR1 is SGHTA, CDR2 FQGNSA, per germline. Between the trimmed V and J ends, which lost 4 bases and 4 bases, there was a span of 8 bases. The CDR3 runs 13 residues. The CDR3 DNA follows: TGTGCCAGCAGCTCCTCCTATTACAATGAGCAGTTCTTC. The encoded protein is CASSSSYYNEQFF.

The chain carries TRBV27 and TRBJ1-1; D is uncertain. This CDR3 region has 14 residues. V lost 2 bases and J 4 bases, leaving 11 bases between the germline ends. Germline V CDR1 and CDR2: MNHEY, SMNVEV (reference sequence). DNA of the CDR3: TGTGCCAGCAGTTTAGGTAGTTTGTCCACTGAAGCTTTCTTT. This translates into CASSLGSLSTEAFF.

The chain carries TRBV7-2 and TRBJ2-1, with D perhaps matching TRBD2 (5 bases). The ends were cut back, 3 bases at V and 1 base at J, with 10 bases in the middle. The CDR3 contains 15 residues. CDR1 SGHTA and CDR2 FQGNSA come from the germline V gene. The CDR3 DNA is TGTGCCAGCAGCTTTACTAGTAGGTCCTACAATGAGCAGTTCTTC. It yields the protein CASSFTSRSYNEQFF.